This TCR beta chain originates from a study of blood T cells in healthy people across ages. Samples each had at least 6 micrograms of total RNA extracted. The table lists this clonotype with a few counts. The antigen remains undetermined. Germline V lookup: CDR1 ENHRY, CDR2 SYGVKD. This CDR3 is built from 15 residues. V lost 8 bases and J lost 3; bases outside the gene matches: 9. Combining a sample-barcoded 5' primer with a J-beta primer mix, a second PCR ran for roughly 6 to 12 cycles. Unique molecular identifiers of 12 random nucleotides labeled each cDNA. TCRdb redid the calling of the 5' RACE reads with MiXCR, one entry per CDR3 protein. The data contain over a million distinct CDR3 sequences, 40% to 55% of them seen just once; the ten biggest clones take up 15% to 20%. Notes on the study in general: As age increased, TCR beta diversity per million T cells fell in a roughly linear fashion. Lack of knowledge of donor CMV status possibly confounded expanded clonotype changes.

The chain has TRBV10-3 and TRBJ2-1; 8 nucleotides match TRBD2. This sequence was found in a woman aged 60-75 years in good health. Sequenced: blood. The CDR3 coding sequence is TGTGCCATCGGAGTTAGCGGGGCCGTCTACAATGAGCAGTTCTTC. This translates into CAIGVSGAVYNEQFF.